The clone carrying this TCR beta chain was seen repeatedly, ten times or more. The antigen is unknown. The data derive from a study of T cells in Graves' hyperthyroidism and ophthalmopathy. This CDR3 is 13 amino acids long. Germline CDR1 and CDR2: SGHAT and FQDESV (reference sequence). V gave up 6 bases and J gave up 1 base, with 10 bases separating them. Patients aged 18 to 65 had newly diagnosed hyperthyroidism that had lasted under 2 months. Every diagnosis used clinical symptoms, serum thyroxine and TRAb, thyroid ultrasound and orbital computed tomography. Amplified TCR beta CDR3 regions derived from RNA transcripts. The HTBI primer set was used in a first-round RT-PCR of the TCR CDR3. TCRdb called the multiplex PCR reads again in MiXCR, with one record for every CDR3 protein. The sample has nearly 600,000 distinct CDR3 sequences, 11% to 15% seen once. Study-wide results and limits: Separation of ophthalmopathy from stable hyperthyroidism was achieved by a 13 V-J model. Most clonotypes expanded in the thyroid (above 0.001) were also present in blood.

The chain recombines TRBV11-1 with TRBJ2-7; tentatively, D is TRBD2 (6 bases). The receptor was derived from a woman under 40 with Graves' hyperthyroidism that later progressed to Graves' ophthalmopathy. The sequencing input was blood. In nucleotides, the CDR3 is TGTGCCAGCAGGTCCGGGACTTCCTACGAGCAGTACTTC. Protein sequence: CASRSGTSYEQYF. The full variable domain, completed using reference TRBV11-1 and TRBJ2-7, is EAEVAQSPRYKITEKSQAVAFWCDPISGHATLYWYRQILGQGPELLVQFQDESVVDDSQLPKDRFSAERLKGVDSTLKIQPAELGDSAMYLCASRSGTSYEQYFGPGTRLTVT.